The sample holds many counts of the clone carrying this TCR beta chain. The antigen remains undetermined. The data were obtained in a study of response to subunit inactivated influenza vaccine. Overall study findings and caveats: With each seasonal influenza vaccination, the authors suggested, few new T cells are recruited.

TCRdb itself ran the RT-PCR reads through MiXCR, one entry per CDR3 protein. In the table there are a few hundred thousand distinct CDR3 sequences, 14% of which are singletons. The V and J ends lost 4 bases and 3 bases, in that order; junction bases with no gene match: 2. The CDR3 totals 13 residues. Per the germline V gene, CDR1 is ENHRY and CDR2 is SYGVKD. The sample was PBMCs from blood, taken 11 to 12 days after vaccination. This receptor was identified in a man aged 50 to 60 who received an inactivated influenza vaccine. The chain has TRBV10-3 and TRBJ2-7; 8 bases match TRBD1. Written as DNA, the CDR3 is TGTGCCATCAGTGCCAGGGGGCTCTACGAGCAGTACTTC. It encodes CAISARGLYEQYF.